The 27 T cell receptor beta chains listed next were all sequenced from one sample in a study of blood T cell repertoires in COVID-19. Clones were read by immunoSEQ multiplex PCR, and TCRdb kept only the in-frame ones, dropping some. The data contain approximately 170,000 clones, 84% of them singletons. Sequencing used peripheral blood. Receptors originate from a woman older than 75 with COVID-19, enrolled during active disease.

A single count supports this clone. This chain connects TRBV2 to TRBJ1-5, with D hard to call. The CDR3 extends over 15 amino acids. V was pared by 6 bases and J by 4 bases, with 16 bases between. CDR1 SNHLY and CDR2 FYNNEI come from the germline V gene. CDR3 amino acids: CASSDQGSRNQPQHF. CDR3 sequence (DNA): TGTGCCAGCAGCGACCAAGGGAGCAGGAATCAGCCCCAGCATTTT.

This sequence joins TRBV12-3 or TRBV12-4 and TRBJ1-2; possible D gene TRBD1, 6 bases. V dropped 6 bases and J dropped 7 bases, with 15 bases sitting between them. This CDR3 comprises 13 residues. CDR3 nucleotides: TGTGCCAGCAGGGAGACAGGTTCGGGTGGCTACACCTTC. Translating it yields CASRETGSGGYTF.

This clone has a single count. The V gene is TRBV5-1, the J gene TRBJ1-4; a weak D match, TRBD1 (5 bases). CDR1 is SGHRS, CDR2 YFSETQ, per germline. V was cut by 0 bases and J by 8 bases, with 11 bases left in between. CDR3 length: 14 residues. In nucleotides, the CDR3 is TGCGCCAGCAGCTTGGTTGGAGGGGACGAAAAACTGTTTTTT. It encodes CASSLVGGDEKLFF.

The V gene is TRBV6-2 or TRBV6-3, the J gene TRBJ2-2; 7 positions agree with TRBD2. With 4 bases clipped from V and 1 base from J, the junction kept 6 bases outside the gene matches. The CDR3 contains 16 residues. Germline values: CDR1 MNHEY, CDR2 SVGEGT. The DNA of the CDR3 is TGTGCCAGCAGTTTCACTAGCGTGCGGAACACCGGGGAGCTGTTTTTT. Translation gives CASSFTSVRNTGELFF.

This clone was detected only once. CDR3 coding DNA: TGCGCCAGCAGTCAACCCATCAATACCTGGGACAGGGATGAAAAACTGTTTTTT. Translated, it gives CASSQPINTWDRDEKLFF. V and J are TRBV23-1 and TRBJ1-4; 9 bases align to TRBD1. TRBV23-1 is recorded as an ORF, its role being uncertain. The CDR3 is 18 amino acids. V dropped 2 bases and J dropped 6; count of bases not matched to a gene: 13.

With regard to this clone: The sample contains more than one DNA sequence encoding this CDR3. V and J are TRBV18 and TRBJ1-1; D is possibly TRBD1 (6 bases). The CDR3 extends over 13 amino acids. Per the germline V gene, CDR1 is KGHSH and CDR2 is LQKENI. V lost 5 bases and J 3 bases, leaving 10 bases between the germline ends. CDR3 sequence reads: CASSSQGDTEAFF. The CDR3 coding sequence is TGTGCCAGCTCATCACAGGGAGACACTGAAGCTTTCTTT.

This clone was detected a few times. The rearrangement links TRBV28 to TRBJ2-2, with 9 bases lining up with TRBD1. Germline V CDR1 and CDR2: MDHEN, SYDVKM. V shed 1 base and J 7 bases; nucleotides not matched to a gene: 4. This CDR3 contains 15 residues. CDR3 nucleotides: TGTGCCAGCAGTTTATACGGACAGGGGAACGGGGAGCTGTTTTTT. It specifies CASSLYGQGNGELFF. The full variable domain, its missing parts supplied by reference TRBV28 and TRBJ2-2, is DVKVTQSSRYLVKRTGEKVFLECVQDMDHENMFWYRQDPGLGLRLIYFSYDVKMKEKGDIPEGYSVSREKKERFSLILESASTNQTSMYLCASSLYGQGNGELFFGEGSRLTVL.

This chain uses TRBV10-3 with TRBJ1-1; 9 bases match TRBD1. This CDR3 has 13 amino acids. The V and J ends lost 6 bases and 3 bases, in that order; junction bases with no gene match: 2. Germline V lookup: CDR1 ENHRY, CDR2 SYGVKD. The CDR3 DNA is TGTGCCATCAGGAGACAGGGGGACACTGAAGCTTTCTTT. Its translation: CAIRRQGDTEAFF.

The chain is built from TRBV29-1 and TRBJ2-7; D is possibly TRBD1 (6 bases). Germline CDR1 reads SQVTM; CDR2 reads ANQGSEA. The V gene lost 6 bases and the J gene lost 1 base, with 16 bases spanning the gap. The CDR3 is 14 residues long. CDR3 protein: CSVLAQQGSYEQYF. CDR3 nucleotides: TGCAGCGTCCTCGCCCAACAGGGTTCCTACGAGCAGTACTTC.

The J gene is TRBJ1-6, the V gene TRBV19; possible D gene TRBD1, 6 bases. The V gene's germline CDR1 is LNHDA and CDR2 SQIVND (reference sequence). The CDR3 sequence is 12 residues long. V lost 9 bases, J lost 9 bases, and 12 bases lay in between. The CDR3: CASRRGASPLHF. The CDR3 nucleotides read TGTGCCAGCCGCCGGGGGGCTTCACCCCTCCACTTT.

V gene TRBV27 combines with J gene TRBJ2-7; 8 nucleotides match TRBD2. This CDR3 region has 16 residues. CDR1 MNHEY and CDR2 SMNVEV come from the germline V gene (reference sequence). The trim removed 7 bases at V and 4 bases at J, leaving 15 bases unmatched. The CDR3 DNA sequence: TGTGCCAGCACCCGATTAGGGCCCGGGGGGGCTTACGAGCAGTACTTC. Protein sequence: CASTRLGPGGAYEQYF.

The chain links TRBV15 to TRBJ2-6, with 8 nucleotides matching TRBD1. The CDR3 runs 17 residues. The germline gives CDR1 LNHNV, CDR2 YYDKDF (reference sequence). With V trimmed by 0 bases and J by 3 bases, 4 bases remained unmatched. The CDR3 DNA reads TGTGCCACCAGCAGAGAGCAGGGGGCAAATGGGGCCAACGTCCTGACTTTC. Amino acid sequence: CATSREQGANGANVLTF.

The rearrangement links TRBV18 to TRBJ2-3, with 15 bases fitting TRBD2. Germline lookup yields CDR1 KGHSH and CDR2 LQKENI. The CDR3 totals 17 residues. V shed 3 bases, J shed 6 bases, and the junction held 7 bases outside the gene matches. The CDR3 bases are TGTGCCAGCTCACCCTGGACTAGCGGGAGGGCCCCCGATACGCAGTATTTT. Its protein product is CASSPWTSGRAPDTQYF.

This clone was picked up one time. V and J are TRBV7-3 and TRBJ2-3; no definite D call. V lost 5 bases to trimming and J lost 5 bases, with 8 bases between them. From germline, CDR1 is SGHTA and CDR2 FQGTGA. There are 12 residues in the CDR3. The CDR3 reads CASSPPGDTQYF. The DNA for the CDR3 is TGTGCCAGCAGCCCCCCCGGAGATACGCAGTATTTT.

The chain recombines TRBV12-3 or TRBV12-4 with TRBJ1-2; a possible D gene is TRBD1 (5 bases). V was cut by 5 bases and J by 8 bases, with 15 bases left in between. The CDR3 length is 13 residues. CDR3 DNA: TGTGCCAGCAGTCTAAGGAGGGACGGAGGCTACACCTTC. Residues: CASSLRRDGGYTF.

This clone was observed a single time. The chain carries TRBV5-1 and TRBJ2-5; no reliable D call. Trimming removed 0 bases from V and 5 bases from J, with 5 bases in between. Germline V lookup: CDR1 SGHRS, CDR2 YFSETQ. The CDR3 extends over 12 amino acids. The CDR3 DNA reads TGCGCCAGCAGCTTGGTTGGCGAGACCCAGTACTTC. Its translation is CASSLVGETQYF.

The genes are TRBV7-9 and TRBJ2-3; the match to TRBD1 covers 8 bases. CDR3 size: 15 residues. CDR1 SEHNR and CDR2 FQNEAQ come from the germline V gene (reference sequence). V lost 3 bases, J lost 2 bases, and 4 bases stayed unmatched. CDR3: CASSFGTGLTDTQYF. The CDR3 DNA reads as TGTGCCAGCAGCTTCGGGACAGGCCTCACAGATACGCAGTATTTT.

The chain combines TRBV7-2 with TRBJ1-2; D remains ambiguous. The CDR3 has 15 amino acids. V dropped 4 bases and J dropped 0 bases, with 12 bases sitting between them. Germline CDR1 and CDR2: SGHTA and FQGNSA. The CDR3, as DNA: TGTGCCAGCAGCTCTACCCTGGTTCCTAACTATGGCTACACCTTC. This sequence encodes CASSSTLVPNYGYTF. Looking up the rest from reference TRBV7-2 and TRBJ1-2 gives the full variable domain: GAGVSQSPSNKVTEKGKDVELRCDPISGHTALYWYRQSLGQGLEFLIYFQGNSAPDKSGLPSDRFSAERTGGSVSTLTIQRTQQEDSAVYLCASSSTLVPNYGYTFGSGTRLTVV.

This clone was counted between two and nine times. The chain couples TRBV10-3 to TRBJ2-3; weak D call: TRBD1 (5 bases). Per germline, CDR1 ENHRY and CDR2 SYGVKD. CDR3 length equals 15 residues. V was pared by 10 bases and J by 1 base, with 18 bases between. The CDR3 bases are TGTGCCAGCGGACGAATAGGGGCTGGCACAGATACGCAGTATTTT. It is translated as CASGRIGAGTDTQYF.

The V and J genes are TRBV29-1 and TRBJ1-1; TRBD1 might be the D (5 bases). Deletions cut 1 base from V and 2 bases from J, with 11 bases between. This CDR3 contains 14 residues. Germline assignment: CDR1 SQVTM and CDR2 ANQGSEA. The CDR3 coding sequence is TGCAGCGTTGAAGGGGGCCAGGGAAACACTGAAGCTTTCTTT. It yields the protein CSVEGGQGNTEAFF.

This clone has more than one count but fewer than ten. The gene calls are TRBV6-6 and TRBJ1-2; D gene ambiguous. The CDR3 totals 15 residues. V dropped 0 bases and J dropped 4 bases, with 12 bases sitting between them. Germline V CDR1 and CDR2: MNHNY, SVGAGI (reference sequence). CDR3 bases: TGTGCCAGCAGTTACTCTGGAGGCGGGCTCTATGGCTACACCTTC. This codes for CASSYSGGGLYGYTF.

CDR3 residues: CASSLTGTYGYTF. Written as DNA, the CDR3 is TGTGCCAGCAGTTTAACAGGCACCTATGGCTACACCTTC. V gene TRBV28 combines with J gene TRBJ1-2, with a tentative D call TRBD1 (5 bases). V was pared by 2 bases and J by 4 bases, with 8 bases between. The CDR3 has 13 amino acids. Germline assignment: CDR1 MDHEN and CDR2 SYDVKM.

A few counts support this clone. This rearrangement joins TRBV4-1 to TRBJ2-7, with D possibly TRBD1 on 5 matching bases. CDR1 is MGHRA and CDR2 is YSYEKL in the germline V gene. V shed 3 bases and J shed 4 bases, with 16 bases lying between them. There are 15 residues in the CDR3. DNA for the CDR3: TGCGCCAGCAGCCACGGAAACGCAAGGGGTTACGAGCAGTACTTC. It yields the protein CASSHGNARGYEQYF.

J is TRBJ1-2 and V is TRBV15, with 7 positions matching TRBD1. This CDR3 is built from 13 residues. The germline V gene encodes CDR1 LNHNV and CDR2 YYDKDF (reference sequence). V shed 2 bases, J shed 8 bases, and the junction held 5 bases outside the gene matches. The CDR3 sequence: CATSRIQGRGYTF. The CDR3 region has the DNA TGTGCCACCAGCAGAATACAGGGGCGCGGCTACACCTTC.

The chain joins TRBV6-4 to TRBJ2-2, with 11 bases lining up with TRBD2. This CDR3 spans 16 amino acids. Germline loops: CDR1 MRHNA, CDR2 SNTAGT. With V trimmed by 5 bases and J by 3 bases, 5 bases remained unmatched. The CDR3 coding sequence is TGTGCCAGCAGTATACTAGCGGGAGTCGACACCGGGGAGCTGTTTTTT. This encodes CASSILAGVDTGELFF.

The rearrangement uses TRBV30 and TRBJ1-2; a weak D match, TRBD1 (6 bases). The CDR3 contains 13 residues. Between the trimmed V and J ends, which lost 1 base and 2 bases, there was a span of 8 bases. CDR1 is GTSNPN and CDR2 is SVGIG in the germline V gene (reference sequence). The CDR3 is CAWSAGANYGYTF. The DNA of the CDR3 is TGTGCCTGGAGTGCAGGGGCAAACTATGGCTACACCTTC. Filled out from reference TRBV30 and TRBJ1-2, the complete variable domain reads SQTIHQWPATLVQPVGSPLSLECTVEGTSNPNLYWYRQAAGRGLQLLFYSVGIGQISSEVPQNLSASRPQDRQFILSSKKLLLSDSGFYLCAWSAGANYGYTFGSGTRLTVV.

The chain uses TRBV5-6 and TRBJ2-3, with TRBD2 matching over 13 bases. The CDR3 covers 16 residues. J lost 4 bases, V lost 4 bases, and 6 bases had no gene match. Germline-derived CDR1 and CDR2 are SGHDT and YYEEEE. The CDR3 coding sequence is TGTGCCAGCAGCCAGCGGACTAGCGGGAGTGCAGATACGCAGTATTTT. Residues: CASSQRTSGSADTQYF.